This TCR beta chain was observed in a study of early T cells in non-severe SARS-CoV-2 infection. Across the whole study: It was bulk RNA from unsorted whole blood that was sequenced, and the chains were unpaired.

Within the sample, this clonotype is medium-sized. Antigen unknown. Individual cDNA molecules received unique molecular identifiers during library preparation. TCRdb re-called the 5' RACE reads with MiXCR, one entry per CDR3 protein. The sample includes tens of thousands of distinct CDR3 sequences, roughly 4% seen only once; the top ten take 10%. V lost 6 bases and J 2 bases, leaving 16 bases between the germline ends. The CDR3 spans 15 residues. Germline V CDR1 and CDR2: SEHNR, FQNEAQ (reference sequence). Points from the study as a whole: VDJdb matching skewed toward anti-spike CD8 responses, missing private and CD4 specificities.

This sequence originates from an adult who was a healthcare worker with PCR-confirmed SARS-CoV-2 infection or an uninfected control (not recorded which). This chain links TRBV7-9 with TRBJ2-5; D may be TRBD1 or TRBD2 (6 bases each). The sequenced sample consisted of whole blood. As DNA, the CDR3 is TGTGCCAGCAGACCCCCGGGGGCAGTTCAAGAGACCCAGTACTTC. Its translation is CASRPPGAVQETQYF.